These 16 T cell receptor beta chains were all obtained from the same sample, sequenced in a study of cytomegalovirus exposure and HLA in healthy donors. Amplification used 60 Vbeta primers and 13 Jbeta primers. Produced via immunoSEQ multiplex PCR; TCRdb's table is partial and in-frame only. Of 120,000 or so clones in the sample, 65% to 85% were seen once. The sequencing input was PBMCs. The receptors were sampled from a man aged 18 to 30 in good health and CMV-seropositive.

V is TRBV12-5 and J is TRBJ2-3; 7 nucleotides agree with TRBD2. Germline V gene sequence: CDR1 LGHNT, CDR2 FRNRAP. Trimming cost V 3 bases and J 0 bases; bases outside gene matches: 6. The CDR3 loop spans 16 amino acids. CDR3 sequence reads: CASGFQLAASTDTQYF. The CDR3 coding sequence is TGTGCTAGTGGTTTCCAGCTAGCGGCTAGCACAGATACGCAGTATTTT.

J is TRBJ2-5 and V is TRBV6-6, with a possible D match to TRBD1 (6 bases). CDR3 length: 15 amino acids. Germline V lookup: CDR1 MNHNY, CDR2 SVGAGI (reference sequence). The V end lost 2 bases, the J end lost 2 bases, and 12 bases lay between the germline ends. This chain's CDR3 is CASSYLRQAQETQYF. CDR3 DNA: TGTGCCAGCAGTTACCTCCGACAGGCACAAGAGACCCAGTACTTC.

The J gene is TRBJ2-7, the V gene TRBV7-9; a weak D match, TRBD1 (5 bases). The CDR3 totals 14 residues. V lost 4 bases, J lost 5 bases, and 15 bases lay in between. Germline assignment: CDR1 SEHNR and CDR2 FQNEAQ (reference sequence). This CDR3 is CASSSTTAPDEQYF. DNA of the CDR3: TGTGCCAGCAGCTCGACGACAGCACCCGACGAGCAGTACTTC.

The chain recombines TRBV7-9 with TRBJ2-5, with 11 nucleotides matching TRBD2. The length of the CDR3 is 16 residues. Germline values: CDR1 SEHNR, CDR2 FQNEAQ (reference sequence). J gave up 2 bases and V 1 base, and 3 bases lay outside the gene matches. CDR3 amino acids: CASSLGLAGLQETQYF. In DNA form, the CDR3 reads TGTGCCAGCAGCTTAGGACTAGCGGGGTTACAAGAGACCCAGTACTTC.

This chain uses TRBV7-8 with TRBJ2-1; 8 positions match TRBD2. Germline CDR1 and CDR2: SGHVS and FQNEAQ. CDR3 length equals 18 residues. The trim removed 4 bases at V and 2 bases at J, leaving 13 bases unmatched. The CDR3 loop reads CASSSSDSAGGTYNEQFF. The CDR3 DNA follows: TGTGCCAGCAGCTCTAGCGATTCTGCGGGAGGAACCTACAATGAGCAGTTCTTC.

The V and J genes are TRBV2 and TRBJ2-5, with TRBD2 matching 13 bases. This CDR3 has 19 residues. V shed 2 bases, J shed 2 bases, and the junction held 11 bases outside the gene matches. The V gene's germline CDR1 is SNHLY and CDR2 FYNNEI. The CDR3 coding sequence is TGTGCCAGCAGTGAAAGGGTTGGCGGGACTAGCGGGGTACAAGAGACCCAGTACTTC. This codes for CASSERVGGTSGVQETQYF.

The chain joins TRBV19 to TRBJ1-5; D might be TRBD1 (6 bases). CDR3 length: 16 residues. The ends were cut back, 3 bases at V and 5 bases at J, with 17 bases in the middle. Looked up from germline, CDR1 is LNHDA and CDR2 is SQIVND (reference sequence). As DNA, the CDR3 is TGTGCCAGTAGTATCGGCTACGGGGGGCGGGATCAGCCCCAGCATTTT. Protein product: CASSIGYGGRDQPQHF.

The rearrangement joins TRBV9 to TRBJ2-2; perhaps TRBD2 as D (6 bases). Trimming left V 1 base short and J 3 bases short, with 13 bases between. Germline-derived CDR1 and CDR2 are SGDLS and YYNGEE. The CDR3 loop spans 16 amino acids. The chain's CDR3 is CASSVWETSYTGELFF. DNA for the CDR3: TGTGCCAGCAGCGTATGGGAGACTAGTTACACCGGGGAGCTGTTTTTT.

To note about this clone: The junction does not match germline at one end; this may be a read error. The chain couples TRBV7-9 to TRBJ1-4; 8 positions agree with TRBD1. The CDR3 is 14 residues long. CDR1 is SEHNR and CDR2 is FQNEAQ in the germline V gene (reference sequence). CDR3 sequence (DNA): TGTTCCAGCAGGACAGGGTATCGGGATGAAAAACTGTTTTTT. It specifies CSSRTGYRDEKLFF. Supplemented by reference TRBV7-9 and TRBJ1-4, the full variable domain reads DTGVSQNPRHKITKRGQNVTFRCDPISEHNRLYWYRQTLGQGPEFLTYFQNEAQLEKSRLLSDRFSAERPKGSFSTLEIQRTEQGDSAMYLCSSRTGYRDEKLFFGSGTQLSVL.

The DNA of the CDR3 is TGTGCCAGCAGCTTACGAGGACAGGGAGGCACTGAAGCTTTCTTT. It translates to CASSLRGQGGTEAFF. This chain links TRBV7-8 with TRBJ1-1, with 8 bases lining up with TRBD1. J lost 4 bases, V lost 2 bases, and 6 bases had no gene match. The CDR3 has 15 amino acids. From germline, CDR1 is SGHVS and CDR2 FQNEAQ.

V usage is TRBV6-1 and J usage is TRBJ2-7; unclear D gene. V was pared by 0 bases and J by 1 base, with 7 bases between. The CDR3 totals 14 residues. Germline V gives CDR1 MNHNS, CDR2 SASEGT. The CDR3 DNA sequence: TGTGCCAGCAGTGAAGCGCCTAGGTCCTACGAGCAGTACTTC. This gives the protein CASSEAPRSYEQYF.

The rearrangement uses TRBV4-3 and TRBJ1-1, with D possibly matching TRBD1 (6 bases). Looked up from germline, CDR1 is LGHNA and CDR2 is YSLEER. V lost 0 bases to trimming and J lost 4 bases, with 12 bases between them. The CDR3 covers 15 residues. CDR3 nucleotide sequence: TGCGCCAGCAGCCAAGATACAGGGAAGGTCACTGAAGCTTTCTTT. Encoded protein: CASSQDTGKVTEAFF.

The genes are TRBV6-6 and TRBJ2-6; 8 bases align to TRBD2. The V gene end was trimmed by 6 bases and the J gene end by 0 bases; junction bases not matched to a gene: 1. This CDR3 spans 15 amino acids. Germline assignment: CDR1 MNHNY and CDR2 SVGAGI (reference sequence). CDR3 nucleotide sequence: TGTGCCAGCAGGGCGGGGGGCTCTGGGGCCAACGTCCTGACTTTC. Encoded protein: CASRAGGSGANVLTF.

The chain employs TRBV9 and TRBJ1-6; no reliable D call. The CDR3 is made up of 17 amino acids. Germline CDR1 reads SGDLS; CDR2 reads YYNGEE. Trimming took 0 bases from V and 0 from J, leaving 10 bases between them. Here the CDR3 DNA reads TGTGCCAGCAGCGTAGCTCGGTCTTTCTCCTATAATTCACCCCTCCACTTT. Translating gives CASSVARSFSYNSPLHF.

The J gene is TRBJ1-4, the V gene TRBV5-4; D uncertain. This CDR3 comprises 20 residues. V lost 0 bases, J lost 0 bases, and 21 bases lay in between. Looked up from germline, CDR1 is SGHNT and CDR2 is YYREEE (reference sequence). CDR3 amino acids: CASSLESGGRVGATNEKLFF. CDR3 sequence (DNA): TGTGCCAGCAGCTTGGAGTCAGGAGGGCGCGTTGGCGCAACTAATGAAAAACTGTTTTTT.

J is TRBJ1-1 and V is TRBV9; no clear D. Germline V gene sequence: CDR1 SGDLS, CDR2 YYNGEE. Deletions cut 5 bases from V and 1 base from J, with 6 bases between. The CDR3 runs to 12 residues. In DNA, the CDR3 is TGTGCCAGCAGGGAGGGGAACACTGAAGCTTTCTTT. Its protein is CASREGNTEAFF.